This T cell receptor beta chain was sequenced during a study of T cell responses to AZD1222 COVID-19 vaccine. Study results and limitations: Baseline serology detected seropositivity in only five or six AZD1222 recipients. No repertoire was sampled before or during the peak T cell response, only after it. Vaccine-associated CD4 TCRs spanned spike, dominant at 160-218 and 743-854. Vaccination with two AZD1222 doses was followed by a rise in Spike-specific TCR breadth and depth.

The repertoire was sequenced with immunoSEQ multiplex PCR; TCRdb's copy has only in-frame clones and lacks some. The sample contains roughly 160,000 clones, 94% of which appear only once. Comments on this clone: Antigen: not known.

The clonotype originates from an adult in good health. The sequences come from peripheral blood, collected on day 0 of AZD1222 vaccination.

The CDR3 sequence is CASSLYLAGAGTDTQYF. The CDR3 DNA is TGCGCCAGCAGCCTTTATCTAGCAGGGGCCGGAACAGATACGCAGTATTTT. The chain has TRBV4-1 and TRBJ2-3, with D possibly matching TRBD1 (6 bases). Germline V lookup: CDR1 MGHRA, CDR2 YSYEKL. V shed 4 bases and J shed 3 bases, with 20 bases lying between them. CDR3 length: 17 amino acids.